What follows are 23 T cell receptor beta chains derived from one specimen sequenced in a study of blood T cells in healthy people across ages. PCR was performed a second time for about 7 to 12 cycles using a sample-barcoded 5' primer and a J-beta primer mix. TCRdb called the 5' RACE reads again in MiXCR, with one record for every CDR3 protein. The data show roughly 2 million distinct CDR3 sequences, with approximately 50% seen just once and approximately 2.1% held by the top ten. The sequenced material came from blood. Receptors originate from a woman between 35 and 50 years old in good health.

The V gene is TRBV5-1, the J gene TRBJ2-3; D is undetermined. Trimming removed 4 bases at V and 0 bases at J, with 12 bases between. The CDR3 length is 15 residues. Looked up from germline, CDR1 is SGHRS and CDR2 is YFSETQ. The CDR3 loop is CASSPRISSTDTQYF. For the CDR3, the DNA is TGCGCCAGCAGCCCACGGATCTCTAGCACAGATACGCAGTATTTT.

This chain connects TRBV3-1 to TRBJ2-7, with a tentative D call TRBD1 (6 bases). The CDR3 covers 15 residues. Trimming removed 3 bases at V and 3 bases at J, with 15 bases between. Germline V lookup: CDR1 LGHDT, CDR2 YNNKEL (reference sequence). CDR3 nucleotide sequence: TGTGCCAGCAGCCATACTGCACAGGGTGGCTACGAGCAGTACTTC. Protein product: CASSHTAQGGYEQYF.

In the case of this clonotype: Mismatch with germline at one junction end may stem from a read error. This chain joins TRBV6-5 and TRBJ1-2, with D perhaps matching TRBD1 (5 bases). Germline CDR1 and CDR2: MNHEY and SVGAGI. The CDR3 length is 13 residues. Here the CDR3 reads CASSDSSRDGYTF. CDR3 DNA: TGTGCCAGCAGTGACTCAAGCAGGGACGGCTACACCTTC.

The gene calls are TRBV7-9 and TRBJ1-2, with D unresolved. The CDR3 runs 14 residues. The V end lost 6 bases, the J end lost 2 bases, and 13 bases lay between the germline ends. Germline-derived CDR1 and CDR2 are SEHNR and FQNEAQ (reference sequence). CDR3 bases: TGTGCCAGCAGTAGTACGACATACAACTATGGCTACACCTTC. Its protein is CASSSTTYNYGYTF.

The chain is built from TRBV7-8 and TRBJ2-7, with a possible D match to TRBD2 (5 bases). CDR3 length: 11 residues. CDR1 is SGHVS and CDR2 is FQNEAQ in the germline V gene. The ends were cut back, 1 base at V and 11 bases at J, with 9 bases in the middle. CDR3 loop: CASSLGLAKYF. The CDR3 bases are TGTGCCAGCAGCTTAGGCCTAGCAAAGTACTTC. Variable domain in full (rest from reference TRBV7-8 and TRBJ2-7): GAGVSQSPRYKVAKRGQDVALRCDPISGHVSLFWYQQALGQGPEFLTYFQNEAQLDKSGLPSDRFFAERPEGSVSTLKIQRTQQEDSAVYLCASSLGLAKYFGPGTRLTVT.

In this sample, this clonotype turned up a few times. The chain has TRBV7-9 and TRBJ2-7, with TRBD1 as a possible D gene (8 bases). The length of the CDR3 is 16 residues. Germline CDR1 reads SEHNR; CDR2 reads FQNEAQ (reference sequence). V dropped 5 bases and J dropped 0 bases, with 17 bases sitting between them. CDR3 nucleotide sequence: TGTGCCAGCAGCGACAGGGGCCGGACTAGCTCCTACGAGCAGTACTTC. Translated, it gives CASSDRGRTSSYEQYF.

This sequence joins TRBV2 and TRBJ2-5, with TRBD1 matching 9 bases. CDR3 length: 13 residues. Germline CDR1 is SNHLY and CDR2 is FYNNEI. Trimming removed 7 bases from V and 4 bases from J; junction bases left unmatched: 4. The CDR3 spells CASIRQGGETQYF. CDR3 DNA sequence: TGTGCCAGCATTCGACAGGGGGGAGAGACCCAGTACTTC.

The chain is built from TRBV7-2 and TRBJ2-4, with a possible D match to TRBD2 (6 bases). The DNA end is more similar to TRBJ2-7, so the J call may be wrong. The V gene's germline CDR1 is SGHTA and CDR2 FQGNSA. The CDR3 extends over 15 amino acids. CDR3: CASSERAPPFSEQYF. The CDR3 DNA sequence: TGTGCCAGCAGCGAGCGGGCCCCGCCTTTCTCCGAGCAGTACTTC.

DNA of the CDR3: TGCGCCAGCAGCTCCCGGGACCGACTGCCCGACGAGCAGTACTTC. Protein product: CASSSRDRLPDEQYF. V gene TRBV5-1 combines with J gene TRBJ2-5; D possibly matches TRBD1 or TRBD2 (5 bases each). The end of the DNA aligns better with TRBJ2-7, so the J call may be wrong. There are 15 residues in the CDR3. In germline, CDR1 is SGHRS, CDR2 YFSETQ.

A few counts support this clonotype. The chain is built from TRBV7-9 and TRBJ2-5, with 7 bases matching TRBD1. The CDR3 is 16 residues long. Germline CDR1 reads SEHNR; CDR2 reads FQNEAQ (reference sequence). V was clipped by 5 bases and J by 5 bases; unmatched bases: 14. CDR3 DNA sequence: TGTGCCAGCAGCCCTGGACAGGACCGGAGTTCGGAGACCCAGTACTTC. Its translation: CASSPGQDRSSETQYF. The whole variable domain, filled in from reference TRBV7-9 and TRBJ2-5, reads DTGVSQNPRHKITKRGQNVTFRCDPISEHNRLYWYRQTLGQGPEFLTYFQNEAQLEKSRLLSDRFSAERPKGSFSTLEIQRTEQGDSAMYLCASSPGQDRSSETQYFGPGTRLLVL.

The chain is built from TRBV6-6 and TRBJ2-1; D may match TRBD1 or TRBD2 (5 bases each). This CDR3 has 15 amino acids. Germline loops: CDR1 MNHNY, CDR2 SVGAGI (reference sequence). V gave up 7 bases and J gave up 9 bases, with 22 bases separating them. CDR3 in amino acids: CASNKGAAGEGEQFF. Written as DNA, the CDR3 is TGTGCCAGCAACAAAGGGGCGGCGGGCGAGGGTGAGCAGTTCTTC.

The rearrangement uses TRBV2 and TRBJ1-1; no reliable D call. Germline V gene lookup returns CDR1 SNHLY and CDR2 FYNNEI. This CDR3 spans 13 amino acids. Trimming removed 4 bases from V and 3 bases from J, with 9 bases in between. The DNA of the CDR3 is TGTGCCAGCAGTGCTCAGATTTACACTGAAGCTTTCTTT. Protein sequence: CASSAQIYTEAFF.

The rearrangement links TRBV6-5 to TRBJ2-7; the D gene is possibly TRBD2 (5 bases). The J call may not be correct, given that the DNA end is closer to TRBJ2-5. Germline CDR1 and CDR2: MNHEY and SVGAGI. The CDR3 runs 14 residues. In nucleotides, the CDR3 is TGTGCCAGCAGTTACGGAGAGGGCGGCGAGACCCAGTACTTC. This sequence encodes CASSYGEGGETQYF.

The chain joins TRBV5-1 to TRBJ2-3, with D unresolved. The CDR3 is made up of 11 amino acids. The V gene lost 6 bases and the J gene lost 6 bases, with 8 bases spanning the gap. Germline CDR1 is SGHRS and CDR2 is YFSETQ. DNA of the CDR3: TGCGCCAGCATGCGTAGGGATACGCAGTATTTT. This gives the protein CASMRRDTQYF.

This clonotype was seen once. This chain uses TRBV5-1 with TRBJ2-3; 7 bases fit TRBD1. Germline values: CDR1 SGHRS, CDR2 YFSETQ. This CDR3 comprises 13 residues. V lost 4 bases, J lost 4 bases, and 3 bases stayed unmatched. CDR3 region: CASSEGQSDTQYF. The CDR3 nucleotides read TGCGCCAGCAGCGAGGGACAGTCAGATACGCAGTATTTT.

J is TRBJ2-1 and V is TRBV12-3 or TRBV12-4; the match to TRBD2 covers 7 bases. This CDR3 is built from 18 residues. The ends lost 5 bases at V and 0 bases at J; junction bases unmatched: 13. The CDR3 here is CASSPYSSGDVSYNEQFF. CDR3 bases: TGTGCCAGCAGTCCATATAGCAGCGGGGACGTCTCCTACAATGAGCAGTTCTTC.

This clonotype was seen just once. The chain joins TRBV20-1 to TRBJ2-7, with 7 bases lining up with TRBD1. J was trimmed by 4 bases and V by 8 bases; bases with no gene match: 8. Looked up from germline, CDR1 is DFQATT and CDR2 is SNEGSKA (reference sequence). The CDR3 consists of 12 residues. The CDR3 region is CSTTGRFYEQYF. The CDR3 DNA sequence: TGCAGTACGACAGGGCGGTTTTACGAGCAGTACTTC.

The chain has TRBV7-2 and TRBJ2-6, with D possibly matching TRBD2 (5 bases). V lost 3 bases and J lost 2, with 20 bases in between. This CDR3 contains 19 residues. Germline CDR1 is SGHTA and CDR2 is FQGNSA. The CDR3 region is CASSFRRLAPPTGANVLTF. CDR3 DNA sequence: TGTGCCAGCAGCTTTAGACGGCTAGCTCCACCGACTGGGGCCAACGTCCTGACTTTC.

This rearrangement joins TRBV7-9 to TRBJ2-1, with D unresolved. This CDR3 is built from 14 residues. The V end lost 5 bases, the J end lost 3 bases, and 11 bases lay between the germline ends. Germline CDR1 SEHNR, CDR2 FQNEAQ (reference sequence). CDR3 nucleotide sequence: TGTGCCAGCAGCCGCTACTCGGACTACAATGAGCAGTTCTTC. This sequence encodes CASSRYSDYNEQFF.

The J gene is TRBJ2-7, the V gene TRBV10-2; D gene uncertain. The CDR3 has 13 residues. Trimming removed 2 bases from V and 3 bases from J, with 8 bases in between. Germline values: CDR1 WSHSY, CDR2 SAAADI. Written as DNA, the CDR3 is TGCGCCAGCAGTGAGGTCGGCCGCTACGAGCAGTACTTC. This translates into CASSEVGRYEQYF.

This clonotype was observed at least ten times. The J gene is TRBJ2-7, the V gene TRBV7-2; D is possibly TRBD1 or TRBD2 (5 bases each). This CDR3 comprises 15 residues. Trimming removed 7 bases at V and 2 bases at J, with 18 bases between. The germline CDR1 and CDR2 sequences are SGHTA and FQGNSA. CDR3 DNA sequence: TGTGCCAGCAACACCATTGCCCAGGGAGCCTACGAGCAGTACTTC. Protein product: CASNTIAQGAYEQYF. The variable domain in full, completed from reference TRBV7-2 and TRBJ2-7, reads GAGVSQSPSNKVTEKGKDVELRCDPISGHTALYWYRQSLGQGLEFLIYFQGNSAPDKSGLPSDRFSAERTGGSVSTLTIQRTQQEDSAVYLCASNTIAQGAYEQYFGPGTRLTVT.

The chain uses TRBV10-3 and TRBJ2-7; D could derive from TRBD1 or TRBD2 (6 bases each). Trimming removed 3 bases from V and 7 bases from J, with 10 bases in between. In germline, CDR1 is ENHRY, CDR2 SYGVKD. The CDR3 runs 12 residues. Written as DNA, the CDR3 is TGTGCCATCAGTGATGGGGGGCTTGAGCAGTACTTC. It translates to CAISDGGLEQYF.

The J gene is TRBJ1-2, the V gene TRBV4-1; no clear D. V lost 0 bases and J lost 2, with 10 bases in between. Germline lookup yields CDR1 MGHRA and CDR2 YSYEKL. The CDR3 spans 15 residues. CDR3 amino acids: CASSQESVRNYGYTF. The CDR3 DNA sequence: TGCGCCAGCAGCCAAGAGTCCGTCAGAAACTATGGCTACACCTTC.